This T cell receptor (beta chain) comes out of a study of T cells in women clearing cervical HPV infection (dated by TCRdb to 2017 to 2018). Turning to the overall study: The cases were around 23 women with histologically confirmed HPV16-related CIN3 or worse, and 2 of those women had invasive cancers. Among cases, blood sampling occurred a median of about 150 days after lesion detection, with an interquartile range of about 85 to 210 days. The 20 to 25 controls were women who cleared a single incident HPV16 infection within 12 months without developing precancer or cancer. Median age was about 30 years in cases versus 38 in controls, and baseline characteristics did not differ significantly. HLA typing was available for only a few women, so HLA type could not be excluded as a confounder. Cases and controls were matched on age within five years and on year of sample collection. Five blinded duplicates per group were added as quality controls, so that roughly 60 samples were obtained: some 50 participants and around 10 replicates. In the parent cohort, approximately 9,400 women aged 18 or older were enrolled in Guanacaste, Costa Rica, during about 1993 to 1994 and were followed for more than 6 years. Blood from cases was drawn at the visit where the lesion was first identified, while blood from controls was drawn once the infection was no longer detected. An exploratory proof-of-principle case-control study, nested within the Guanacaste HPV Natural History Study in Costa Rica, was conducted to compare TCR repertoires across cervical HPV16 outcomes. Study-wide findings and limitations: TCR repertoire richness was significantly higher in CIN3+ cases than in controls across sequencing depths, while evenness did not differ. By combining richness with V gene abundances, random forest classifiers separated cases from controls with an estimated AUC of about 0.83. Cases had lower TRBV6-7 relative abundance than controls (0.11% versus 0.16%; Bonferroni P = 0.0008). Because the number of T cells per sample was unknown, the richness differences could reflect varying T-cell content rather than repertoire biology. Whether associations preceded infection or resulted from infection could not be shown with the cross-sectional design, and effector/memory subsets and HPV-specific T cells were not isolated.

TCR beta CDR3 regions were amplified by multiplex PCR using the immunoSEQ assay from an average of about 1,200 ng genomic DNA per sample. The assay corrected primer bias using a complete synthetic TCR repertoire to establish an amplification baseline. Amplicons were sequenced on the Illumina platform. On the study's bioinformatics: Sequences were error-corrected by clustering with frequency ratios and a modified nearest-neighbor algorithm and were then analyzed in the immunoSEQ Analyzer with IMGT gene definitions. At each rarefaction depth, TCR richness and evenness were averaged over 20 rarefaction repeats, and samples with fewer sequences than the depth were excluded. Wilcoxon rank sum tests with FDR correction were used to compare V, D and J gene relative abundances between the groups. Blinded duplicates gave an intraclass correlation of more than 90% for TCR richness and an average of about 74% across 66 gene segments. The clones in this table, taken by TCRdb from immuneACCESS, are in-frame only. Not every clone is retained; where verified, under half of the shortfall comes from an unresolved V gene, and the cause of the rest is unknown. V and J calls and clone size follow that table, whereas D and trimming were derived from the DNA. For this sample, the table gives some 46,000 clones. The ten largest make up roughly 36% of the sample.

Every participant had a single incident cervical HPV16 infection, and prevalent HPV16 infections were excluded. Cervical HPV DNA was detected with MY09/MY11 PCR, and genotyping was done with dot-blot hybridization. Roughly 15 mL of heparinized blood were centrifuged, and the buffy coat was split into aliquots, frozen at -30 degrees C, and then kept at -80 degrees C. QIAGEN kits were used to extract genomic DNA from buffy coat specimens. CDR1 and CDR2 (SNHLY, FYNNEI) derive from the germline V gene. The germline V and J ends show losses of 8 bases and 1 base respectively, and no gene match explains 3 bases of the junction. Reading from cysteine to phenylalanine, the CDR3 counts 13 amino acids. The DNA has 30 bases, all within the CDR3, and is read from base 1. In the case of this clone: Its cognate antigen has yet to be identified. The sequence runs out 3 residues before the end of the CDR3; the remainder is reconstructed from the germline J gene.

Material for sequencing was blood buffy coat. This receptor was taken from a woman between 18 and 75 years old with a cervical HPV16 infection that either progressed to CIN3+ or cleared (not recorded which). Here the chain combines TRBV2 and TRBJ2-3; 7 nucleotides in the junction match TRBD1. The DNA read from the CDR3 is TGTGCCAGCTCGGGACAGCGCACAGATACG. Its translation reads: CASSGQRTDT. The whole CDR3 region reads CASSGQRTDTQYF.